These 21 T cell receptor beta chains originate from one sample sequenced in a study of cytomegalovirus exposure and HLA in healthy donors. The PCR ran on 60 Vbeta and 13 Jbeta primers. The protocol was immunoSEQ multiplex PCR, while the TCRdb copy is restricted to in-frame clones and leaves out a portion. The table has fewer than 150,000 clones, about 79% seen once. The sequenced sample consisted of PBMCs. These receptors all come from a male donor in good health and CMV-seronegative.

The chain links TRBV6-5 to TRBJ1-3, with a possible D match to TRBD1 (5 bases). This CDR3 is 16 amino acids long. Trimming removed 0 bases from V and 0 bases from J, with 9 bases in between. Germline CDR1 is MNHEY and CDR2 is SVGAGI. The chain's CDR3 is CASSYSQGTSGNTIYF. The CDR3 DNA reads TGTGCCAGCAGTTACTCGCAGGGAACCTCTGGAAACACCATATATTTT.

The chain employs TRBV15 and TRBJ2-7; tentatively, D is TRBD1 (6 bases). This CDR3 has 15 amino acids. V lost 9 bases to trimming and J lost 4 bases, with 22 bases between them. Germline V gene data show CDR1 as LNHNV and CDR2 as YYDKDF (reference sequence). The CDR3 nucleotides read TGTGCCACGGGGGCGCGCAGGGTGGACCTTTACGAGCAGTACTTC. This encodes CATGARRVDLYEQYF.

This chain joins TRBV27 and TRBJ2-7, with D tentatively TRBD1 (6 bases). Germline V gives CDR1 MNHEY, CDR2 SMNVEV (reference sequence). Between the trimmed V and J ends, which lost 3 bases and 6 bases, there was a span of 18 bases. This CDR3 spans 15 amino acids. The CDR3 loop reads CASSLFGQGISEQYF. CDR3 bases: TGTGCCAGCAGTTTGTTTGGGCAGGGGATTTCCGAGCAGTACTTC.

The J gene is TRBJ2-7, the V gene TRBV13, with 11 nucleotides matching TRBD2. The CDR3 is 15 amino acids. Germline values: CDR1 PRHDT, CDR2 FYEKMQ (reference sequence). J lost 4 bases, V lost 2 bases, and 4 bases had no gene match. CDR3 region: CASSLYSSGGYEQYF. In DNA, the CDR3 is TGTGCCAGCAGCTTATATTCTAGCGGGGGGTACGAGCAGTACTTC.

The gene calls are TRBV5-4 and TRBJ1-2; tentatively, D is TRBD1 (6 bases). The CDR3 is made up of 14 amino acids. V was clipped by 5 bases and J by 2 bases, with 13 bases between them. Per germline, CDR1 SGHNT and CDR2 YYREEE (reference sequence). The CDR3 region has the DNA TGTGCCAGCAGTCCAGGGGCGCGGAACTATGGCTACACCTTC. This encodes CASSPGARNYGYTF. Using reference TRBV5-4 and TRBJ1-2 for the parts outside the CDR3, the full variable domain is ETGVTQSPTHLIKTRGQQVTLRCSSQSGHNTVSWYQQALGQGPQFIFQYYREEENGRGNFPPRFSGLQFPNYSSELNVNALELDDSALYLCASSPGARNYGYTFGSGTRLTVV.

This rearrangement joins TRBV29-1 to TRBJ1-2; D is unresolved. The germline V and J ends were trimmed by 5 bases and 7 bases, with 5 bases remaining between them. Germline lookup yields CDR1 SQVTM and CDR2 ANQGSEA. The CDR3 is 9 amino acids. CDR3: CSVLSGYTF. The CDR3, as DNA: TGCAGCGTTTTGAGTGGCTACACCTTC. The full variable domain, its missing parts supplied by reference TRBV29-1 and TRBJ1-2, is SAVISQKPSRDICQRGTSLTIQCQVDSQVTMMFWYRQQPGQSLTLIATANQGSEATYESGFVIDKFPISRPNLTFSTLTVSNMSPEDSSIYLCSVLSGYTFGSGTRLTVV.

This chain joins TRBV14 and TRBJ2-7; 7 bases agree with TRBD1. CDR3 length: 15 amino acids. The germline V gene has CDR1 SGHDN and CDR2 FVKESK. Germline trimming cut 1 base from V and 0 bases from J; bases unmatched to any gene: 3. The CDR3 protein is CASSQAGQSSYEQYF. The CDR3 region has the DNA TGTGCCAGCAGCCAAGCGGGACAGAGCTCCTACGAGCAGTACTTC.

The CDR3 loop reads CASSRGGSAFF. The CDR3 nucleotides are TGTGCCAGCAGTCGAGGGGGCTCCGCTTTCTTT. The chain carries TRBV6-5 and TRBJ1-1; 7 nucleotides line up with TRBD1. Trimming at V came to 5 bases and at J to 11 bases, leaving 5 bases not matched to a gene. The germline V gene has CDR1 MNHEY and CDR2 SVGAGI. The CDR3 extends over 11 amino acids.

Comments on this clone: One end of the junction varies from germline; a read error may be responsible. J is TRBJ1-2 and V is TRBV5-4; TRBD1 is a possible D gene (5 bases). The CDR3 is 13 amino acids. Germline loops: CDR1 SGHNT, CDR2 YYREEE (reference sequence). CDR3 DNA: TGTGCCAGCAGCTTGGTCGGAGGGGATGGCTACCCCTTC. This codes for CASSLVGGDGYPF.

The chain carries TRBV29-1 and TRBJ2-1, with 8 bases aligning to TRBD2. CDR3 length: 12 residues. Trimming took 6 bases from V and 12 from J; bases not matched to a gene: 10. Germline CDR1 is SQVTM and CDR2 is ANQGSEA. As DNA, the CDR3 is TGCAGCGTGCGTCCCGCCCGGGAGGGGCAGTTCTTC. Translated, it gives CSVRPAREGQFF.

The chain recombines TRBV6-5 with TRBJ1-1; perhaps TRBD1 as D (6 bases). Germline V gives CDR1 MNHEY, CDR2 SVGAGI. The CDR3 is made up of 15 amino acids. Deletions cut 2 bases from V and 1 base from J, with 11 bases between. The CDR3 is CASSYLPTGNTEAFF. The CDR3 DNA reads as TGTGCCAGCAGTTACCTCCCGACAGGGAACACTGAAGCTTTCTTT.

This clone has just one count. The chain employs TRBV4-1 and TRBJ1-1, with D unclear. Trimming removed 0 bases at V and 8 bases at J, with 10 bases between. Germline lookup yields CDR1 MGHRA and CDR2 YSYEKL. This CDR3 contains 13 residues. CDR3 nucleotides: TGCGCCAGCAGCCAAGAAGCCTCAACCGAAGCTTTCTTT. Protein: CASSQEASTEAFF.

V is TRBV10-3 and J is TRBJ1-4, with 9 bases that match TRBD1. Per germline, CDR1 ENHRY and CDR2 SYGVKD. The junction had 10 bases not matched to a gene; V was cut back by 6 bases and J by 8 bases. The CDR3 is 15 residues long. For the CDR3, the DNA is TGTGCCATCAGCGGTACACAGGGGGCTCGAGAAAAACTGTTTTTT. This sequence encodes CAISGTQGAREKLFF.

This clone has only one observation. The chain links TRBV19 to TRBJ1-5; D not resolved. The CDR3 runs 12 residues. Germline V gives CDR1 LNHDA, CDR2 SQIVND (reference sequence). V lost 4 bases and J 5 bases, leaving 6 bases between the germline ends. The CDR3 loop reads CASSTSYQPQHF. DNA of the CDR3: TGTGCCAGTAGTACCTCCTATCAGCCCCAGCATTTT.

With respect to this clone: Compared with germline, one end of the junction differs, possibly owing to a read error. This rearrangement joins TRBV7-7 to TRBJ2-3; D is unclear. CDR1 and CDR2 (germline): SSHAT, FNYEAQ (reference sequence). The CDR3 sequence is 13 residues long. This CDR3 reads CASSLGGTDTQYF. CDR3 bases: TGTGCTAGCAGCTTAGGAGGCACAGATACGCAGTATTTT.

The V and J genes are TRBV27 and TRBJ1-1, with 12 positions matching TRBD1. Trimming at V came to 4 bases and at J to 1 base, leaving 1 base not matched to a gene. CDR1 is MNHEY and CDR2 is SMNVEV in the germline V gene (reference sequence). This CDR3 has 15 residues. The CDR3 nucleotides are TGTGCCAGCAGTTGGGACAGGGGGCAGAACACTGAAGCTTTCTTT. As protein: CASSWDRGQNTEAFF.

The V gene is TRBV5-1, the J gene TRBJ1-1; TRBD1 matches at 8 bases. With V trimmed by 4 bases and J by 8 bases, 10 bases remained unmatched. The CDR3 is 14 residues long. The germline CDR1 and CDR2 sequences are SGHRS and YFSETQ. The CDR3 bases are TGCGCCAGCAGCGCGGGGACAGGCGAACCGGAAGCTTTCTTT. Protein sequence: CASSAGTGEPEAFF.

This clone was seen a few times. The chain combines TRBV19 with TRBJ2-7; no firm D call. The CDR3 has 16 amino acids. Germline assignment: CDR1 LNHDA and CDR2 SQIVND (reference sequence). V was cut by 1 base and J by 0 bases, with 13 bases left in between. The CDR3 spells CASSIGGLESSYEQYF. The DNA for the CDR3 is TGTGCCAGTAGTATAGGAGGCCTCGAAAGCTCCTACGAGCAGTACTTC.

This chain links TRBV7-2 with TRBJ1-1; 8 bases line up with TRBD1. V lost 5 bases to trimming and J lost 3 bases; unmatched junction nucleotides: 11. Germline V gene sequence: CDR1 SGHTA, CDR2 FQGNSA. The CDR3 extends over 16 amino acids. CDR3 nucleotide sequence: TGTGCCAGCAGCCAGACAGGGGTCGGGAAGTACACTGAAGCTTTCTTT. This sequence encodes CASSQTGVGKYTEAFF.

This clone was picked up one time. The rearrangement uses TRBV6-4 and TRBJ1-1, with 10 bases fitting TRBD1. Looked up from germline, CDR1 is MRHNA and CDR2 is SNTAGT. V shed 6 bases, J shed 5 bases, and the junction held 15 bases outside the gene matches. CDR3 size: 17 residues. The CDR3 DNA is TGTGCCAGCAGGGTCCGTTTGACAGGGGGCGTTGGGACTGAAGCTTTCTTT. The encoded protein is CASRVRLTGGVGTEAFF.

This rearrangement joins TRBV6-1 to TRBJ1-2; 7 nucleotides agree with TRBD1. This CDR3 contains 15 residues. V shed 6 bases and J 4 bases; nucleotides not matched to a gene: 11. Looked up from germline, CDR1 is MNHNS and CDR2 is SASEGT. This CDR3 is CASSLIDRATYGYTF. CDR3 bases: TGTGCCAGCAGCCTCATCGACAGGGCCACCTATGGCTACACCTTC.